The 8 T cell receptor beta chains given below trace back to one sample, sequenced in a study of post-analysis software for immune sequencing data. The study's findings and limits: Relative to controls, patients had 4 or 5 TRBV segments at higher frequency, with TRBV5-6, TRBV5-1 and TRBV20-1 among these.

No antigen has been assigned to these receptors. The authors incorporated unique molecular identifiers into the TCR beta cDNA libraries. TCRdb re-called the PCR reads with MiXCR, one entry per CDR3 protein. This repertoire shows about 770,000 distinct CDR3 sequences, around 42% found once; its top ten account for around 4.7%. The sample consisted of blood. All receptors derive from a girl aged 10-17 years with multiple sclerosis.

The chain carries TRBV28 and TRBJ2-5, with 8 bases identical to TRBD1. The DNA end is more similar to TRBJ2-7, so the J call may be wrong. Germline assignment: CDR1 MDHEN and CDR2 SYDVKM. CDR3 length: 16 residues. The CDR3 loop is CASSKITGGGIYEQYF. The CDR3 DNA is TGTGCCAGCAGTAAAATAACAGGGGGAGGCATCTACGAGCAGTACTTC.

This chain connects TRBV4-3 to TRBJ2-7; D assignment may be TRBD1 or TRBD2 (5 bases each). The germline CDR1 and CDR2 sequences are LGHNA and YSLEER. Between the trimmed V and J ends, which lost 3 bases and 2 bases, there was a span of 23 bases. The CDR3 runs 18 residues. Here the CDR3 reads CASSQRAGRDVVAYEQYF. CDR3 nucleotide sequence: TGCGCCAGCAGCCAGCGAGCAGGACGGGACGTTGTGGCCTACGAGCAGTACTTC.

In this sample, this clonotype turned up once. One junction end disagrees with the germline gene, perhaps due to a read error. This chain uses TRBV12-3 or TRBV12-4 with TRBJ2-3; 7 nucleotides align to TRBD2. The CDR3 is 14 amino acids. This chain's CDR3 is CASSLRGRGDTEYF. The CDR3 nucleotides are TGTGCCAGCAGTTTAAGAGGGAGGGGAGATACGGAGTATTTT.

This chain links TRBV14 with TRBJ2-3, with D perhaps TRBD2 (5 bases). The CDR3 contains 19 residues. Trimming pared 0 bases from V and 3 bases from J, leaving 22 bases between. CDR1 SGHDN and CDR2 FVKESK come from the germline V gene. The CDR3 sequence: CASSQEADPWRVRTDTQYF. CDR3 coding DNA: TGTGCCAGCAGCCAAGAAGCAGACCCCTGGCGGGTTAGAACAGATACGCAGTATTTT. Using reference TRBV14 and TRBJ2-3 for the parts outside the CDR3, the full variable domain is EAGVTQFPSHSVIEKGQTVTLRCDPISGHDNLYWYRRVMGKEIKFLLHFVKESKQDESGMPNNRFLAERTGGTYSTLKVQPAELEDSGVYFCASSQEADPWRVRTDTQYFGPGTRLTVL.

The chain has TRBV20-1 and TRBJ2-3; 10 bases align to TRBD2. The CDR3 has 14 residues. V dropped 6 bases and J dropped 2; count of bases not matched to a gene: 5. CDR1 and CDR2 (germline): DFQATT, SNEGSKA (reference sequence). This CDR3 reads CSATAGGPTDTQYF. Here the CDR3 DNA reads TGCAGTGCCACAGCGGGAGGGCCCACAGATACGCAGTATTTT.

This clonotype was observed a handful of times. This chain links TRBV9 with TRBJ1-2; TRBD1 agrees at 10 bases. The CDR3 is made up of 19 amino acids. The ends lost 0 bases at V and 0 bases at J; junction bases unmatched: 11. Looked up from germline, CDR1 is SGDLS and CDR2 is YYNGEE. CDR3 bases: TGTGCCAGCAGCGTAGGTATAGGGACAGGGGAAGGCGCTAACTATGGCTACACCTTC. This gives the protein CASSVGIGTGEGANYGYTF.

This clonotype was recorded a few times. The rearrangement links TRBV12-3 or TRBV12-4 to TRBJ1-1, with TRBD1 matching 9 bases. This CDR3 contains 13 residues. Trimming cost V 7 bases and J 8 bases; bases outside gene matches: 8. The CDR3 bases are TGTGCCAGCAACATCCCGGGACAGGGCGAAGCTTTCTTT. It specifies CASNIPGQGEAFF.

This clonotype was detected a few times. The chain recombines TRBV20-1 with TRBJ2-7; TRBD1 aligns across 7 bases. V gave up 3 bases and J gave up 2 bases; unmatched junction bases: 7. CDR1 is DFQATT, CDR2 SNEGSKA, per germline (reference sequence). The CDR3 runs to 14 residues. CDR3 amino acids: CSASGGQVPYEQYF. The DNA for the CDR3 is TGCAGTGCTAGTGGCGGACAGGTCCCCTACGAGCAGTACTTC.